The 2 T cell receptor beta chains reported below all come from one sample, sequenced in a study of shared clonotypes between healthy human individuals. In the naive CD8 group, cells lacked CD45RO and were positively selected for CCR7, so terminally differentiated effector memory CD45RA+ cells were left out. Profiling relied on immunoSEQ multiplex PCR, and the TCRdb table lists in-frame clones only, not all of them. The sample consists of 2 million to 2.5 million clones, roughly 91% of them appearing once. The sequenced material came from naive CD8+ T cells from PBMCs. All receptors derive from a man aged 18 to 29 in good health. Some clones in this sample may be carry-over from other donors' samples.

The chain is built from TRBV13 and TRBJ2-7; 9 bases match TRBD1. V dropped 3 bases and J dropped 4; count of bases not matched to a gene: 4. Germline CDR1 and CDR2: PRHDT and FYEKMQ (reference sequence). The CDR3 is 14 amino acids. In DNA, the CDR3 is TGTGCCAGCAGCTTTACAGGGGGCTCATACGAGCAGTACTTC. This sequence encodes CASSFTGGSYEQYF.

This chain uses TRBV5-1 with TRBJ2-1; 13 bases line up with TRBD2. CDR3 length equals 15 residues. V lost 4 bases to trimming and J lost 8 bases; unmatched junction nucleotides: 6. CDR1 is SGHRS and CDR2 is YFSETQ in the germline V gene. CDR3 region: CASSPGLAGADEQFF. In nucleotides, the CDR3 is TGCGCCAGCAGCCCTGGACTAGCGGGAGCCGATGAGCAGTTCTTC.